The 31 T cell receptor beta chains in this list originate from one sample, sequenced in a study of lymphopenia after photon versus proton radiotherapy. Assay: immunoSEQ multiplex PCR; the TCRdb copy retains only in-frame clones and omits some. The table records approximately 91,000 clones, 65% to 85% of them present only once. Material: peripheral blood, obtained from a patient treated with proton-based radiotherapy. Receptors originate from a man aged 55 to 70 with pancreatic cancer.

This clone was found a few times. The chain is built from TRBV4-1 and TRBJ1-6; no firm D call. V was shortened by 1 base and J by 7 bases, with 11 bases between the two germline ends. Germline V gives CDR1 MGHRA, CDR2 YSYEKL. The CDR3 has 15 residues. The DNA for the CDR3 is TGCGCCAGCAGCCAAGTCTGGACCACGAATTCACCCCTCCACTTT. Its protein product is CASSQVWTTNSPLHF.

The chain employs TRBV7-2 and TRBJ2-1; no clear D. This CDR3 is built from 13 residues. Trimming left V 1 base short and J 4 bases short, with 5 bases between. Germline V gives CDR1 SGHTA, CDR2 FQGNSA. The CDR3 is CASSLVLYNEQFF. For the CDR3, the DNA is TGTGCCAGCAGCTTAGTGCTTTACAATGAGCAGTTCTTC.

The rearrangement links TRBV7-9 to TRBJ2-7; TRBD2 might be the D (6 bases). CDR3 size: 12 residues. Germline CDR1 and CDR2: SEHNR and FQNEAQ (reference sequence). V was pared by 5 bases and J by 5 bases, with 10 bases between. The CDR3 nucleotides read TGTGCCAGCAGCCCCGGCGGGGACGAGCAGTACTTC. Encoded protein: CASSPGGDEQYF.

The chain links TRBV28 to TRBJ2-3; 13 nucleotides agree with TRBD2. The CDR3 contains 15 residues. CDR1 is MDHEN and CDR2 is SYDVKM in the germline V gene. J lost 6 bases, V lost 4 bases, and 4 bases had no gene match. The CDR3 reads CASSWTSGSEDTQYF. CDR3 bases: TGTGCCAGCAGTTGGACTAGCGGGAGTGAGGATACGCAGTATTTT.

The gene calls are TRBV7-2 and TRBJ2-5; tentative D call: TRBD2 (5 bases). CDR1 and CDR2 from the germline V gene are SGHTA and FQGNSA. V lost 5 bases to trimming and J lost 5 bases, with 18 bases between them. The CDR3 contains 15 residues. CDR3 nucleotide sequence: TGTGCCAGCAGCCCAGATCTCGGGGTTGCGGAGACCCAGTACTTC. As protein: CASSPDLGVAETQYF.

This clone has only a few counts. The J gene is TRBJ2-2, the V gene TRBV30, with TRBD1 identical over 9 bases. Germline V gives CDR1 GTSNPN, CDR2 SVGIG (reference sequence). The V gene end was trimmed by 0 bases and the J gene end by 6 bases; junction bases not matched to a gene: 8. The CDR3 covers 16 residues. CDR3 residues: CAWSVRTGEGSGELFF. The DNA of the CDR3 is TGTGCCTGGAGTGTAAGGACAGGGGAGGGATCCGGGGAGCTGTTTTTT.

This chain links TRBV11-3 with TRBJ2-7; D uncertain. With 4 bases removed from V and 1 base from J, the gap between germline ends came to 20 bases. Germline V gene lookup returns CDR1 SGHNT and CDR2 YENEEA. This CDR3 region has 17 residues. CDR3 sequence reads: CASSSSSLRVRSYEQYF. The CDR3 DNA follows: TGTGCCAGCAGCTCCTCATCCCTACGGGTAAGGTCCTACGAGCAGTACTTC.

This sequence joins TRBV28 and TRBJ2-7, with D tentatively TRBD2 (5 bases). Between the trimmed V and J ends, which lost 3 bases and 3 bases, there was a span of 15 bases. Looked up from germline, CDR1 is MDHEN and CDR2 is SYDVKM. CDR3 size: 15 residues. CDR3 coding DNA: TGTGCCAGCAGTTTTAGGACTTTCCCCCTCTACGAGCAGTACTTC. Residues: CASSFRTFPLYEQYF.

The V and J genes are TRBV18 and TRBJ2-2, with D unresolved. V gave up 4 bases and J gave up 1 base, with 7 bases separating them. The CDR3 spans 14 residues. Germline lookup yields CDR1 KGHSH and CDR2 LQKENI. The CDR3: CASSQAGNTGELFF. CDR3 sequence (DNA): TGTGCCAGCTCACAGGCAGGGAACACCGGGGAGCTGTTTTTT.

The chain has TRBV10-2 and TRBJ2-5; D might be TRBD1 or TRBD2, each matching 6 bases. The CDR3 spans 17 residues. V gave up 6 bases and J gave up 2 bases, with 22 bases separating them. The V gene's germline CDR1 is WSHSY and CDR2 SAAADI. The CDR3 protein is CASRGGPFKGVQETQYF. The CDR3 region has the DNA TGCGCCAGCAGGGGAGGTCCCTTCAAGGGGGTGCAAGAGACCCAGTACTTC.

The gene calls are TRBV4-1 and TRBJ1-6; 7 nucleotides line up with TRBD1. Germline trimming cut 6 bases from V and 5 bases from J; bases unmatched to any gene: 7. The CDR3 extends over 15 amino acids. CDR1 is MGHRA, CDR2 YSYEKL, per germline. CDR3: CASSHPRGNNSPLHF. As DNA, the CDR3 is TGCGCCAGCAGTCACCCCAGGGGGAATAATTCACCCCTCCACTTT.

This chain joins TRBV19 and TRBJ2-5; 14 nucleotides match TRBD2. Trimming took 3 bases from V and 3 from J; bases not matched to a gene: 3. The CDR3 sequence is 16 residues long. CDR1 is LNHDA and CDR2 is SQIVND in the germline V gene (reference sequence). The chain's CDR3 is CASSILTSGREETQYF. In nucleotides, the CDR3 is TGTGCCAGTAGTATTTTGACTAGCGGGAGGGAAGAGACCCAGTACTTC. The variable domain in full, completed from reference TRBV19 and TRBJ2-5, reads DGGITQSPKYLFRKEGQNVTLSCEQNLNHDAMYWYRQDPGQGLRLIYYSQIVNDFQKGDIAEGYSVSREKKESFPLTVTSAQKNPTAFYLCASSILTSGREETQYFGPGTRLLVL.

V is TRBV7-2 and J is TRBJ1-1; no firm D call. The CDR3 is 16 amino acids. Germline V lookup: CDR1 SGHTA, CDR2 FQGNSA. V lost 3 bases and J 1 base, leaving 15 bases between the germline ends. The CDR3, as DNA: TGTGCCAGCAGCTTGAATCGACCCCAGTCGAACACTGAAGCTTTCTTT. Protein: CASSLNRPQSNTEAFF.

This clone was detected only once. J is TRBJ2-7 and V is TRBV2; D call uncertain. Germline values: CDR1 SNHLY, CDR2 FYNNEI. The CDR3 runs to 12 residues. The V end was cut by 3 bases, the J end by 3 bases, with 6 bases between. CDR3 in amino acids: CASSESVYEQYF. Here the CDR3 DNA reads TGTGCCAGCAGTGAGTCTGTCTACGAGCAGTACTTC.

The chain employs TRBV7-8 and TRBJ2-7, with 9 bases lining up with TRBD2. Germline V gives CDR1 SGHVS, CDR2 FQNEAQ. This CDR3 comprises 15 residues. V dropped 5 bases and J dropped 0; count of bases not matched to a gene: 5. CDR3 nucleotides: TGTGCCAGCAGCCCCAGGACTAGCGACTCCTACGAGCAGTACTTC. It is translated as CASSPRTSDSYEQYF.

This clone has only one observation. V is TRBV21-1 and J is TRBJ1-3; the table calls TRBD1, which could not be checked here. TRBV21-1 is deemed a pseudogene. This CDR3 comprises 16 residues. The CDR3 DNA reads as TGTGCCAGCAGCAAAAGAGGGGGCCACTCTGGAAACACCATATATTTT. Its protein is CASSKRGGHSGNTIYF.

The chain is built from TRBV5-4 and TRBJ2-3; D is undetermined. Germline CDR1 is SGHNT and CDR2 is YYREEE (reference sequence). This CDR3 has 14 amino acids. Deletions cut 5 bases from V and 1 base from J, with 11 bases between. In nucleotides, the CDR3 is TGTGCCAGCAGAGAAGGGTGGGGCACAGATACGCAGTATTTT. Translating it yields CASREGWGTDTQYF. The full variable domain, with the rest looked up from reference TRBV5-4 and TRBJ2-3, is ETGVTQSPTHLIKTRGQQVTLRCSSQSGHNTVSWYQQALGQGPQFIFQYYREEENGRGNFPPRFSGLQFPNYSSELNVNALELDDSALYLCASREGWGTDTQYFGPGTRLTVL.

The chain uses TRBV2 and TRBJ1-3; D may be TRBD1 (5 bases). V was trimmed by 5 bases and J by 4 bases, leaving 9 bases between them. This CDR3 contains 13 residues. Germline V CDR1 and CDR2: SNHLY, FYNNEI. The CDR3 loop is CASSRGVGNTIYF. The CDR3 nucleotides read TGTGCCAGCAGTCGAGGGGTGGGAAACACCATATATTTT.

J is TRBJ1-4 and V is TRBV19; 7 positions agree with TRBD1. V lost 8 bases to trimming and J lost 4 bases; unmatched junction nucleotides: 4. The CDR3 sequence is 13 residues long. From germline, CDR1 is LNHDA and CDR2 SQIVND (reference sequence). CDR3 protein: CASRDRDNEKLFF. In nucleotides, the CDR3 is TGTGCCAGTCGAGACAGGGATAATGAAAAACTGTTTTTT.

CDR3 in amino acids: CASSPENRRPYF. The CDR3 DNA reads TGTGCCAGCTCACCAGAGAATCGTAGGCCTTACTTC. The rearrangement uses TRBV18 and TRBJ2-7; D is ambiguous. V lost 2 bases to trimming and J lost 13 bases, with 15 bases between them. The CDR3 runs to 12 residues. Germline CDR1 and CDR2: KGHSH and LQKENI.

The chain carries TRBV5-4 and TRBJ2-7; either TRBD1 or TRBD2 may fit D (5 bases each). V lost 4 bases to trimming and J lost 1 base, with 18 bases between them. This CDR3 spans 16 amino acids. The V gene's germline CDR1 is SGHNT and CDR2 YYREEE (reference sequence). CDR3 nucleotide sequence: TGTGCCAGCAGCAATTTGCGTGGGACGCCATCCTACGAGCAGTACTTC. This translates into CASSNLRGTPSYEQYF.

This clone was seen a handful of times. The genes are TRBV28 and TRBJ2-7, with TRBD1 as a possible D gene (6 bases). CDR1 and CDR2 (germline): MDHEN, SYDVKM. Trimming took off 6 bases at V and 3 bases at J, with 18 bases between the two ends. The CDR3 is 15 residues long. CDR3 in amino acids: CASSNSHRALYEQYF. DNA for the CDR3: TGTGCCAGCAGCAATTCCCACAGGGCCCTCTACGAGCAGTACTTC.

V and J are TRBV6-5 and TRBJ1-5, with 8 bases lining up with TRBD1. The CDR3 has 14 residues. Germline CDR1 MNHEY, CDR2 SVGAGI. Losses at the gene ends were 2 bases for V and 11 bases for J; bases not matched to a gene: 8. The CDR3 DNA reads TGTGCCAGCAGTTACGGGCAGGGGGCGTCCGCCCAGCATTTT. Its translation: CASSYGQGASAQHF.

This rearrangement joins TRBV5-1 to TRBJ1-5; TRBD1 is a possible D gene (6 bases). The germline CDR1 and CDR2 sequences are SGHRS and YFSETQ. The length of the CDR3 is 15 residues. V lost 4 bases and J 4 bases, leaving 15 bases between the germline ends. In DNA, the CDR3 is TGCGCCAGCAGCCTGCTCGGACAGACGAATCAGCCCCAGCATTTT. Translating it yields CASSLLGQTNQPQHF.

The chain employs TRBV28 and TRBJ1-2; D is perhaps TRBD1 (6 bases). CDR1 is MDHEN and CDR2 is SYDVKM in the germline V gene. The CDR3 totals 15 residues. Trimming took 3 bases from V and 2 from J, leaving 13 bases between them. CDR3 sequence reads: CASSFPGQINYGYTF. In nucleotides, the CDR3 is TGTGCCAGCAGTTTCCCAGGACAGATAAACTATGGCTACACCTTC.

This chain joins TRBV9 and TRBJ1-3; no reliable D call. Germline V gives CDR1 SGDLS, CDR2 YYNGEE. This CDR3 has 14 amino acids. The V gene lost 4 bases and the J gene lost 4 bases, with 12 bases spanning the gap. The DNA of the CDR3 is TGTGCCAGCAGCTCCACTAGTACGGGAAACACCATATATTTT. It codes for CASSSTSTGNTIYF.

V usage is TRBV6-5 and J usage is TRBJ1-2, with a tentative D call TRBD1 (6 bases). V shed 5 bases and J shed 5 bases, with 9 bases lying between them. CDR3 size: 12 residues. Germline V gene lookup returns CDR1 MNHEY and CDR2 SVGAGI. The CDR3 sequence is CASSKQGYGYTF. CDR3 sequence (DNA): TGTGCCAGCAGTAAACAGGGTTATGGCTACACCTTC.

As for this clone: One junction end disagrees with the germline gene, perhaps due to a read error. CDR3 in amino acids: CASRYLEDSNQPQHF. The CDR3 DNA reads as TGTGCCAGCAGGTACTTAGAGGACAGCAATCAGCCCCAGCATTTT. The chain couples TRBV6-6 to TRBJ1-5; the D is unclear. CDR1 and CDR2 from the germline V gene are MNHNY and SVGAGI (reference sequence). This CDR3 spans 15 amino acids.

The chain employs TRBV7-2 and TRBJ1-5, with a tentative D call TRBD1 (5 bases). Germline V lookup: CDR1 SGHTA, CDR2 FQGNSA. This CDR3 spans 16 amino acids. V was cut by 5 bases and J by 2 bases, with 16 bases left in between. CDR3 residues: CASSPGTIKGNQPQHF. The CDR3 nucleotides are TGTGCCAGCAGCCCTGGGACTATTAAAGGCAATCAGCCCCAGCATTTT. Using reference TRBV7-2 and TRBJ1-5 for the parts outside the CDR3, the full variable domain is GAGVSQSPSNKVTEKGKDVELRCDPISGHTALYWYRQSLGQGLEFLIYFQGNSAPDKSGLPSDRFSAERTGGSVSTLTIQRTQQEDSAVYLCASSPGTIKGNQPQHFGDGTRLSIL.

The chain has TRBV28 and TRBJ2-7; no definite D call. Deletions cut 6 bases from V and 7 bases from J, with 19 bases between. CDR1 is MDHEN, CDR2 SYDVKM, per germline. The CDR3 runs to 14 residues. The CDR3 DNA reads TGTGCCAGCAGCTCTCCTTCCCCCTTGGGGGAGCAGTACTTC. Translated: CASSSPSPLGEQYF. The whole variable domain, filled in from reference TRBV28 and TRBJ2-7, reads DVKVTQSSRYLVKRTGEKVFLECVQDMDHENMFWYRQDPGLGLRLIYFSYDVKMKEKGDIPEGYSVSREKKERFSLILESASTNQTSMYLCASSSPSPLGEQYFGPGTRLTVT.

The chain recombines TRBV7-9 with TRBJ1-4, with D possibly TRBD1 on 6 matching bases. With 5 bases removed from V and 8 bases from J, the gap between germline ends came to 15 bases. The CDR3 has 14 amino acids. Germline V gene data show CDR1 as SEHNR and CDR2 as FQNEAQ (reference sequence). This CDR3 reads CASSATGAGEKLFF. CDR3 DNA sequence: TGTGCCAGCAGCGCCACGGGGGCTGGAGAAAAACTGTTTTTT.